This T cell receptor beta chain was documented in a study of CD8+ T cells in alopecia areata. CDR1 SGDLS and CDR2 YYNGEE come from the germline V gene. V lost 0 bases to trimming and J lost 4 bases, with 19 bases between them. The CDR3 is made up of 18 amino acids. TCR sequencing used cDNA made by reverse transcription of extracted RNA. Clones were sequenced by immunoSEQ multiplex PCR, and TCRdb holds only the in-frame ones, with some missing. The sample has 150,000 to 200,000 clones, about 71% seen once. Treatment reported: oral pan-JAK inhibitor, 5-10 mg twice daily. Here the sequenced sample was CD4+ T cells sorted from blood, taken at week 4, from a patient treated with tofacitinib. The gene calls are TRBV9 and TRBJ2-2, with TRBD1 as a possible D gene (5 bases). The TCR comes from a human donor with alopecia areata. The chain's CDR3 is CASSVAGQGKFGTGELFF. In DNA form, the CDR3 reads TGTGCCAGCAGCGTAGCTGGGCAGGGTAAATTCGGCACCGGGGAGCTGTTTTTT.